Listed below are T cell receptor beta chains from one sample, sequenced in a study of CD8 T cells in Susac syndrome. TCRdb re-called the immunoSEQ multiplex PCR reads with MiXCR, one entry per CDR3 protein. The data hold roughly 120,000 distinct CDR3 sequences, with approximately 94% observed a single time. Sequenced sample: CD4+ T cells from PBMCs. These receptors came from a human donor in good health. Both conserved end residues are part of each CDR3. Each record gives: D gene, CDR3 length, J gene, clone size, V gene, CDR3 DNA, CDR3 protein. A D gene is named only where the DNA matches it firmly. A row's size may be missing; if present it is once, few, many or a size class.

d_call: TRBD1; cdr3_length: 16; j_call: TRBJ1-6; clone_size: once; v_call: TRBV28; cdr3_nt: TGTGCCAGCAGTTTATTCGCGGGACAGGGTGGCTCACCCCTCCACTTT; cdr3_aa: CASSLFAGQGGSPLHF
d_call: TRBD2; cdr3_length: 14; j_call: TRBJ2-7; clone_size: NA; v_call: TRBV24-1; cdr3_nt: TGTGCCACCAGTCCGAGCGGGAGTGCCTACGAGCAGTACTTC; cdr3_aa: CATSPSGSAYEQYF
d_call: TRBD1; cdr3_length: 13; j_call: TRBJ2-7; clone_size: NA; v_call: TRBV18; cdr3_nt: TGTGCCAGCTCACCAGGGACAGGCTACGAGCAGTACTTC; cdr3_aa: CASSPGTGYEQYF
d_call: NA; cdr3_length: 11; j_call: TRBJ1-2; clone_size: NA; v_call: TRBV20-1; cdr3_nt: TGCAGTGCGCGAACAGGAGGCGGCTACACCTTC; cdr3_aa: CSARTGGGYTF
d_call: TRBD2; cdr3_length: 12; j_call: TRBJ2-5; clone_size: NA; v_call: TRBV29-1; cdr3_nt: TGCAGCGGGGGAGGGACCCAAGAGACCCAGTACTTC; cdr3_aa: CSGGGTQETQYF
d_call: NA; cdr3_length: 15; j_call: TRBJ2-5; clone_size: NA; v_call: TRBV6-5; cdr3_nt: TGTGCCAGCAGACGTGATCCAGGGGTCCAAGAGACCCAGTACTTC; cdr3_aa: CASRRDPGVQETQYF
d_call: TRBD1; cdr3_length: 14; j_call: TRBJ1-6; clone_size: once; v_call: TRBV27; cdr3_nt: TGTGCCAGCAACCGACAGGGGCCCAATTCACCCCTCCACTTT; cdr3_aa: CASNRQGPNSPLHF
d_call: NA; cdr3_length: 12; j_call: TRBJ2-5; clone_size: NA; v_call: TRBV29-1; cdr3_nt: TGCAGCGTTGCAGTGGGCCCGGGGACCCAGTACTTC; cdr3_aa: CSVAVGPGTQYF
d_call: NA; cdr3_length: 13; j_call: TRBJ1-6; clone_size: NA; v_call: TRBV7-9; cdr3_nt: TGTGCCAGCAGCTTAAAGGGGAATTCACCCCTCCACTTT; cdr3_aa: CASSLKGNSPLHF
d_call: NA; cdr3_length: 14; j_call: TRBJ1-1; clone_size: NA; v_call: TRBV12-3/TRBV12-4; cdr3_nt: TGTGCCAGCAGTTTAACAGTAGAGAACACTGAAGCTTTCTTT; cdr3_aa: CASSLTVENTEAFF
d_call: NA; cdr3_length: 13; j_call: TRBJ1-4; clone_size: NA; v_call: TRBV14; cdr3_nt: TGTGCCAGCAGCCCGACTTGGGAGGAAAAACTGTTTTTT; cdr3_aa: CASSPTWEEKLFF
d_call: NA; cdr3_length: 15; j_call: TRBJ1-6; clone_size: NA; v_call: TRBV27; cdr3_nt: TGTGCCAGCGGTACTGCGCGGGGGAAGAATTCACCCCTCCACTTT; cdr3_aa: CASGTARGKNSPLHF
d_call: TRBD1; cdr3_length: 15; j_call: TRBJ1-1; clone_size: NA; v_call: TRBV7-2; cdr3_nt: TGTGCCAGCAGCTCTCAGGGGGCAGGGTCCACTGAAGCTTTCTTT; cdr3_aa: CASSSQGAGSTEAFF
d_call: NA; cdr3_length: 15; j_call: TRBJ2-1; clone_size: once; v_call: TRBV2; cdr3_nt: TGTGCCAGCCACGGCGAGCAGCTCTCCTACAATGAGCAGTTCTTC; cdr3_aa: CASHGEQLSYNEQFF
d_call: TRBD2; cdr3_length: 15; j_call: TRBJ2-3; clone_size: NA; v_call: TRBV7-3; cdr3_nt: TGTGCCAGCAGCCCAATAGCGGGAGCCACAGATACGCAGTATTTT; cdr3_aa: CASSPIAGATDTQYF
d_call: TRBD1; cdr3_length: 15; j_call: TRBJ1-5; clone_size: NA; v_call: TRBV3-1; cdr3_nt: TGTGCCAGCAGCCTTGGGACAGGGGAAAATCAGCCCCAGCATTTT; cdr3_aa: CASSLGTGENQPQHF
d_call: TRBD1; cdr3_length: 16; j_call: TRBJ1-2; clone_size: NA; v_call: TRBV7-9; cdr3_nt: TGTGCCAGCAGCCAACAAGCCGGGACAGGGGACTATGGCTACACCTTC; cdr3_aa: CASSQQAGTGDYGYTF
d_call: NA; cdr3_length: 12; j_call: TRBJ2-7; clone_size: NA; v_call: TRBV30; cdr3_nt: TGTGCCTGGAGTGCGGGGGCAAACGAGCAGTACTTC; cdr3_aa: CAWSAGANEQYF
d_call: TRBD1; cdr3_length: 15; j_call: TRBJ2-5; clone_size: once; v_call: TRBV5-6; cdr3_nt: TGTGCCAGCAGCTTTGCCCGAACAGGGGGTGAGACCCAGTACTTC; cdr3_aa: CASSFARTGGETQYF
d_call: TRBD1; cdr3_length: 13; j_call: TRBJ2-7; clone_size: NA; v_call: TRBV23-1; cdr3_nt: TGCGCCAGCAGTCAAGACAGGGTAAACGAGCAGTACTTC; cdr3_aa: CASSQDRVNEQYF
d_call: NA; cdr3_length: 15; j_call: TRBJ1-3; clone_size: NA; v_call: TRBV9; cdr3_nt: TGTGCCAGCAGCCCTCCGGGACTGACTGGAAACACCATATATTTT; cdr3_aa: CASSPPGLTGNTIYF
d_call: NA; cdr3_length: 13; j_call: TRBJ2-1; clone_size: NA; v_call: TRBV7-9; cdr3_nt: TGTGCCAGCAGCTTAATGGCACACAATGAGCAGTTCTTC; cdr3_aa: CASSLMAHNEQFF
d_call: NA; cdr3_length: 13; j_call: TRBJ2-1; clone_size: NA; v_call: TRBV7-7; cdr3_nt: TGTGCTAGCAGTTCGGAGGTTGGTGATGAGCAGTTCTTC; cdr3_aa: CASSSEVGDEQFF
d_call: NA; cdr3_length: 12; j_call: TRBJ2-7; clone_size: NA; v_call: TRBV29-1; cdr3_nt: TGCAGCGTTGGCAGGGGTTCGCGCGAGCAGTACTTC; cdr3_aa: CSVGRGSREQYF
d_call: NA; cdr3_length: 12; j_call: TRBJ1-1; clone_size: NA; v_call: TRBV19; cdr3_nt: TGTGCCAGTAGGGACCCAGGGAGCGGGGCTTTCTTT; cdr3_aa: CASRDPGSGAFF
d_call: TRBD1; cdr3_length: 15; j_call: TRBJ1-4; clone_size: once; v_call: TRBV15; cdr3_nt: TGTGCCACCAGCACTGGACAGGCCCTCGGGGAAAAACTGTTTTTT; cdr3_aa: CATSTGQALGEKLFF
d_call: TRBD2; cdr3_length: 13; j_call: TRBJ2-5; clone_size: NA; v_call: TRBV6-2/TRBV6-3; cdr3_nt: TGTGCCAGCAGTAGGGAGGGGCCCTCAACCCAGTACTTC; cdr3_aa: CASSREGPSTQYF
d_call: NA; cdr3_length: 14; j_call: TRBJ2-5; clone_size: NA; v_call: TRBV6-1; cdr3_nt: TGTGCCAGCAGTGAGCTTTGGAGCCAAGAGACCCAGTACTTC; cdr3_aa: CASSELWSQETQYF
d_call: NA; cdr3_length: 14; j_call: TRBJ1-2; clone_size: NA; v_call: TRBV7-9; cdr3_nt: TGTGCCAGCAGCCCAGAGGTTTCAGTGTCTGGCTACACCTTC; cdr3_aa: CASSPEVSVSGYTF
d_call: TRBD1; cdr3_length: 15; j_call: TRBJ1-1; clone_size: NA; v_call: TRBV10-3; cdr3_nt: TGTGCCATCAGTGAGACAGGACAGGGATTGACTGAAGCTTTCTTT; cdr3_aa: CAISETGQGLTEAFF
d_call: TRBD1; cdr3_length: 16; j_call: TRBJ2-5; clone_size: once; v_call: TRBV9; cdr3_nt: TGTGCCAGCAGCGCCCTGGGACAGGGGGCACGAGAGACCCAGTACTTC; cdr3_aa: CASSALGQGARETQYF
d_call: NA; cdr3_length: 15; j_call: TRBJ2-3; clone_size: NA; v_call: TRBV4-1; cdr3_nt: TGCGCCAGCAGCCAAGGGATGCAGTACACAGATACGCAGTATTTT; cdr3_aa: CASSQGMQYTDTQYF
d_call: TRBD1; cdr3_length: 15; j_call: TRBJ1-4; clone_size: NA; v_call: TRBV6-5; cdr3_nt: TGTGCCAGCAGTTACTCGAACAGGGGCAGTGAAAAACTGTTTTTT; cdr3_aa: CASSYSNRGSEKLFF
d_call: NA; cdr3_length: 15; j_call: TRBJ2-2; clone_size: NA; v_call: TRBV5-1; cdr3_nt: TGCGCCAGCAGCGTCGGGACAATGAACACCGGGGAGCTGTTTTTT; cdr3_aa: CASSVGTMNTGELFF
d_call: TRBD1; cdr3_length: 15; j_call: TRBJ2-7; clone_size: NA; v_call: TRBV5-6; cdr3_nt: TGTGCCAGCAGCAGACAGGGTTCCCCTCTTTACGAGCAGTACTTC; cdr3_aa: CASSRQGSPLYEQYF
d_call: NA; cdr3_length: 13; j_call: TRBJ1-1; clone_size: once; v_call: TRBV27; cdr3_nt: TGTGCCAGCAGTTTAGAGCAGCGCACTGAAGCTTTCTTT; cdr3_aa: CASSLEQRTEAFF
d_call: TRBD1; cdr3_length: 17; j_call: TRBJ1-2; clone_size: NA; v_call: TRBV5-1; cdr3_nt: TGCGCCAGCAGCTCGGTGGTGCTCCGGGACAGGATTTATGGCTACACCTTC; cdr3_aa: CASSSVVLRDRIYGYTF